The rows below give T cell receptor beta chains drawn from one sample of a study of T cell responses to AZD1222 COVID-19 vaccine. Sequencing used immunoSEQ multiplex PCR; TCRdb keeps in-frame clones, though not all of them. This table holds 150,000 to 190,000 clones, 85% to 95% found once. Specimen: peripheral blood, collected 28 days after the second AZD1222 dose. These receptors all come from an adult who received the AZD1222 COVID-19 vaccine. The CDR3 runs from the conserved cysteine through the conserved F or W. D genes are given only for firm matches. The listing skips clone size in some rows; elsewhere it reads once, few, many or a size class.

J gene | D gene | V gene | clone size | CDR3 protein | CDR3 DNA
TRBJ2-2 | TRBD2 | TRBV5-3 | . | CARSLRLADRPPNTGELFF | TGTGCCAGAAGCTTGAGGCTAGCGGATAGACCCCCGAACACCGGGGAGCTGTTTTTT
TRBJ1-1 | . | TRBV7-8 | . | CASSLRRARYTEAFF | TGTGCCAGCAGCTTACGCCGGGCCCGGTACACTGAAGCTTTCTTT
TRBJ2-2 | TRBD2 | TRBV28 | . | CASRTSGRRTGELFF | TGTGCCAGCAGAACTAGCGGGAGACGAACCGGGGAGCTGTTTTTT
TRBJ2-7 | . | TRBV28 | once | CASRPPLRADEQYF | TGTGCCAGCAGACCTCCTCTTCGAGCCGACGAGCAGTACTTC
TRBJ2-1 | . | TRBV7-9 | . | CASSLGVGWNEQFF | TGTGCCAGCAGCTTAGGGGTAGGGTGGAATGAGCAGTTCTTC
TRBJ1-6 | . | TRBV30 | . | CAWTGDNLNSPLHF | TGTGCCTGGACGGGAGACAATCTGAATTCACCCCTCCACTTT
TRBJ2-3 | . | TRBV10-3 | . | CAISAAGTPGIDTQYF | TGTGCCATCAGTGCAGCCGGGACTCCGGGTATTGATACGCAGTATTTT
TRBJ2-1 | . | TRBV30 | . | CAWRAGGRNEQFF | TGTGCCTGGAGGGCAGGGGGGCGCAATGAGCAGTTCTTC
TRBJ2-1 | TRBD2 | TRBV6-5 | . | CASRGLAGNNEQFF | TGTGCCAGCAGAGGACTAGCGGGGAACAATGAGCAGTTCTTC
TRBJ1-5 | . | TRBV13 | . | CASSFGSANQPQHF | TGTGCCAGCAGCTTTGGGTCTGCGAATCAGCCCCAGCATTTT
TRBJ1-3 | . | TRBV10-2 | . | CASSPGMNGNTIYF | TGCGCCAGCAGTCCGGGAATGAATGGAAACACCATATATTTT
TRBJ2-1 | . | TRBV2 | . | CASRARWEEQFF | TGTGCCAGCAGGGCCCGGTGGGAAGAGCAGTTCTTC
TRBJ2-1 | . | TRBV5-1 | . | CASSLDGSNYNEQFF | TGCGCCAGCAGCTTGGATGGTAGTAACTACAATGAGCAGTTCTTC
TRBJ2-7 | TRBD2 | TRBV28 | . | CASRSTSARAYEQYF | TGTGCCAGCAGGTCGACTAGCGCGAGGGCCTACGAGCAGTACTTC
TRBJ1-4 | . | TRBV11-2 | . | CASSSDRNEKLFF | TGTGCCAGCAGCTCCGACAGAAATGAAAAACTGTTTTTT
TRBJ2-5 | TRBD1 | TRBV6-5 | . | CAGQRDRGFETQYF | TGTGCCGGACAGCGGGACAGGGGATTCGAGACCCAGTACTTC
TRBJ2-7 | . | TRBV19 | . | CASSTYSGVAYEQYF | TGTGCCAGTAGTACCTATAGCGGAGTCGCTTACGAGCAGTACTTC
TRBJ1-2 | . | TRBV19 | . | CASRNNYGYTF | TGTGCCAGTAGGAATAACTATGGCTACACCTTC
TRBJ2-1 | . | TRBV4-1 | . | CASSPRDTRDNEQFF | TGCGCCAGCAGCCCCCGAGATACCCGAGACAATGAGCAGTTCTTC
TRBJ2-7 | . | TRBV28 | . | CASRTRQGPAYEQYF | TGTGCCAGCAGGACGAGGCAGGGGCCCGCCTACGAGCAGTACTTC
TRBJ1-5 | . | TRBV30 | . | CAWSTGGNQPQHF | TGTGCCTGGTCGACAGGAGGCAATCAGCCCCAGCATTTT
TRBJ2-1 | . | TRBV19 | . | CASRLQGGPNEQFF | TGTGCCAGCCGACTACAAGGAGGTCCCAATGAGCAGTTCTTC
TRBJ2-1 | . | TRBV5-6 | . | CASSFPSSILFF | TGTGCCAGCAGCTTTCCCAGTTCAATCTTGTTCTTC
TRBJ1-5 | . | TRBV12-3/TRBV12-4 | . | CASTAGIQPQHF | TGTGCCAGCACGGCAGGGATTCAGCCCCAGCATTTT
TRBJ2-1 | . | TRBV7-3 | . | CASSPTSTNEQFF | TGTGCCAGCAGCCCCACATCTACCAATGAGCAGTTCTTC
TRBJ2-6 | . | TRBV12-5 | . | CASGPGYSEANVLTF | TGTGCTAGTGGTCCCGGATATAGCGAGGCCAACGTCCTGACTTTC
TRBJ1-6 | . | TRBV19 | . | CASRQGVGSPLHF | TGTGCCAGTAGACAAGGGGTGGGTTCACCCCTCCACTTT
TRBJ1-2 | . | TRBV6-6 | . | CASTQATGNYGYTF | TGTGCCAGCACCCAAGCCACAGGCAACTATGGCTACACCTTC
TRBJ1-2 | TRBD1 | TRBV11-3 | once | CASSLECRGQNPNCYGYTF | TGTGCCAGCAGCTTAGAATGCAGGGGGCAAAACCCTAACTGCTATGGCTACACCTTC
TRBJ1-5 | . | TRBV6-5 | once | CATSLDGGLPQPQHF | TGTGCCACCAGTTTGGATGGGGGTCTACCTCAGCCCCAGCATTTT
TRBJ2-5 | TRBD1 | TRBV6-5 | . | CASMGRGQTQYF | TGTGCCAGCATGGGCAGGGGGCAGACCCAGTACTTC